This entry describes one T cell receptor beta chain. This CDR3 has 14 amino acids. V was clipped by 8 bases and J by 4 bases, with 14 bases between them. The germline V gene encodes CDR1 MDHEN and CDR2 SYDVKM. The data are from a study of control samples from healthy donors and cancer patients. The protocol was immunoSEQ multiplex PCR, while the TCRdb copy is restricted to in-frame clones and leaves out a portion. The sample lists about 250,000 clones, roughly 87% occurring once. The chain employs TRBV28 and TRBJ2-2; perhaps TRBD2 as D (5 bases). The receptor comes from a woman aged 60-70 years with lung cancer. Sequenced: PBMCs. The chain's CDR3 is CASCLASGTGELFF. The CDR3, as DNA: TGTGCCAGCTGCCTAGCCTCAGGCACCGGGGAGCTGTTTTTT.